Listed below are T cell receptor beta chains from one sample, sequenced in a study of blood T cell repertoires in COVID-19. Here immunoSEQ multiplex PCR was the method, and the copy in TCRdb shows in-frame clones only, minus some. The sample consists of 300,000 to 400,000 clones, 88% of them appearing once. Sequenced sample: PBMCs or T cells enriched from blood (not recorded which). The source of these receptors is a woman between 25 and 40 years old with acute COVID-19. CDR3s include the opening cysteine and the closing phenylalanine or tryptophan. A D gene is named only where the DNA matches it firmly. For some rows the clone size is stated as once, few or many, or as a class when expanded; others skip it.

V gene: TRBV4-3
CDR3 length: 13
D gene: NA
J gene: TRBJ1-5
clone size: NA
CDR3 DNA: TGCGCCAGCAGCCAGACCCTTGACACGCCCCAGCATTTT
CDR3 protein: CASSQTLDTPQHF

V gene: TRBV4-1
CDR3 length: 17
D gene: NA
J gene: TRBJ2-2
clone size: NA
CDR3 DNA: TGCGCCAGCAGCCAAGAGAACATTAGAGACTACACCGGGGAGCTGTTTTTT
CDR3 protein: CASSQENIRDYTGELFF

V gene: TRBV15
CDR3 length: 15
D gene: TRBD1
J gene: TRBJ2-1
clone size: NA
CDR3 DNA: TGTGCCACCAGCCTTGGACAGGGGGGTTACAATGAGCAGTTCTTC
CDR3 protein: CATSLGQGGYNEQFF

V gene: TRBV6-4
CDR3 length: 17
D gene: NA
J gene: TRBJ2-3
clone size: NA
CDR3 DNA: TGTGCCAGCAGTGACTCGATATACGGGGGGCACACAGATACGCAGTATTTT
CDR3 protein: CASSDSIYGGHTDTQYF

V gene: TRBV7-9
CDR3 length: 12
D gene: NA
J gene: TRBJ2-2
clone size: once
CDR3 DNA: TGTGCCAGCAGCCTACGAGCCGGGGAGCTGTTTTTT
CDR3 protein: CASSLRAGELFF

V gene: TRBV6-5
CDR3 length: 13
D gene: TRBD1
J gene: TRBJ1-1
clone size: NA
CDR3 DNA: TGTGCCACACACAGGGGTGGCGGCACTGAAGCTTTCTTT
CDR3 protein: CATHRGGGTEAFF

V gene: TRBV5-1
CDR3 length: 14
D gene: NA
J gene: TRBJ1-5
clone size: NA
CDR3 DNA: TGCGCCAGCAGCTTGTCAGTGGGGGCTGAGCCCCAGCATTTT
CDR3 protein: CASSLSVGAEPQHF

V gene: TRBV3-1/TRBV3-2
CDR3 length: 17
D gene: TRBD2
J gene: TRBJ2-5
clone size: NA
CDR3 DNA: TGTGCCAGCAGCCAAGAAAGATCCGGGACTAGCGACCGGACCCAGTACTTC
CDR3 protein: CASSQERSGTSDRTQYF

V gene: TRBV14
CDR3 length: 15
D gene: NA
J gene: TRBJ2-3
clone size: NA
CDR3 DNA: TGTGCCAGCAGCCAAGATTGGCGGGGAGGGGGTACGCAGTATTTT
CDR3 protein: CASSQDWRGGGTQYF

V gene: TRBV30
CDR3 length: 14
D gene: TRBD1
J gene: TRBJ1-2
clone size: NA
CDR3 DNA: TGTGCCTGCCCGCGGGACAGGGGGCCCTATGGCTACACCTTC
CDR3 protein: CACPRDRGPYGYTF

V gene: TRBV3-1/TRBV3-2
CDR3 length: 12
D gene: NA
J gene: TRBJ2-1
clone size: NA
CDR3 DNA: TGTGCCAGCGGGGGGTCCTACAATGAGCAGTTCTTC
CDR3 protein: CASGGSYNEQFF

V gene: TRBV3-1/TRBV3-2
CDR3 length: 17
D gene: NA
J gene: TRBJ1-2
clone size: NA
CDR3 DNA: TGTGCCAGCAGCCCCCCGAGAGGGGCGGGGGTCATCTATGGCTACACCTTC
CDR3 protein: CASSPPRGAGVIYGYTF

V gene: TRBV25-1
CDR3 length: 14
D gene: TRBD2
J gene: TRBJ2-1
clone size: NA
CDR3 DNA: TGTGCCAGCAAGGCTAGCGGGGGCTTATATGAGCAGTTCTTC
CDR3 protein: CASKASGGLYEQFF

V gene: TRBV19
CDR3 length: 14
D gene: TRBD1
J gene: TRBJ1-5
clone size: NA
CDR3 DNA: TGTGCCAGTAGTGTTACAGGGGTCAATCAGCCCCAGCATTTT
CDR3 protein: CASSVTGVNQPQHF

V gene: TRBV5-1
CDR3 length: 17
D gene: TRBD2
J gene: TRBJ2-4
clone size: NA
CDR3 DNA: TGCGCCAGCAGCTTGGGGGTAGCGGGGGTAGCCAAAAACATTCAGTACTTC
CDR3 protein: CASSLGVAGVAKNIQYF

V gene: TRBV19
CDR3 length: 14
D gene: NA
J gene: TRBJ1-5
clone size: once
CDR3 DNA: TGTGCCAGTAGTCACGCGGGACCCAATCAGCCCCAGCATTTT
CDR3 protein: CASSHAGPNQPQHF

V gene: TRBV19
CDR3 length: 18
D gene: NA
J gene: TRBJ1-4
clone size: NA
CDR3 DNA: TGTGCCAGTAGTTCGTTAACAGGTGTGGGGGGACGGGAAGAAAAACTGTTTTTT
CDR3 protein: CASSSLTGVGGREEKLFF

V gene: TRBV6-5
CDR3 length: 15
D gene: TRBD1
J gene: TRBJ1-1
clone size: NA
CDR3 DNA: TGTGCCAGCAGTTACTCGAGGACAGGATCTACTGAAGCTTTCTTT
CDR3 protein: CASSYSRTGSTEAFF

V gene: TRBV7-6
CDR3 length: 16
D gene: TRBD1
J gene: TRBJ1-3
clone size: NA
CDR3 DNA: TGTGCCAGCAGCAGCCGGGACAGGGACTCTGGAAACACCATATATTTT
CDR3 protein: CASSSRDRDSGNTIYF

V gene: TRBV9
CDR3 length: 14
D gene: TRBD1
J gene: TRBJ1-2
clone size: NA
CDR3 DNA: TGTGCCAGCAGCGCATCCGGGACAGGGACTGGCTACACCTTC
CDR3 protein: CASSASGTGTGYTF

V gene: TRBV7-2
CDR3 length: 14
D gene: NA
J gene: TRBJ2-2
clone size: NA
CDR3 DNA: TGTGCCAGCAGCTTAGGAGGGTTAACCGGGGAGCTGTTTTTT
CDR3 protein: CASSLGGLTGELFF

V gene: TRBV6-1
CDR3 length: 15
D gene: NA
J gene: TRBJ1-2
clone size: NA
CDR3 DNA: TGTGCCAGCAGTGAAGCCCCCCCTCCGGGCTATGGCTACACCTTC
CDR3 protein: CASSEAPPPGYGYTF

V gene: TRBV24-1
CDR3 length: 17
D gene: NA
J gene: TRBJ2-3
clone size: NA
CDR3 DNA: TGTGCCACCAGTTCATACGGGGCGACAGGAATCACAGATACGCAGTATTTT
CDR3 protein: CATSSYGATGITDTQYF

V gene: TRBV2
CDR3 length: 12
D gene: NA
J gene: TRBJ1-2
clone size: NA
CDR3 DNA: TGTGCCGGGGAGGGGCAAAACTATGGCTACACCTTC
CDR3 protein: CAGEGQNYGYTF

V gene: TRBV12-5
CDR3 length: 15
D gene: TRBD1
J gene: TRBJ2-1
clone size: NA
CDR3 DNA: TGTGCTAGTGGCACCGGGACAGGCCGGCCTAATGAGCAGTTCTTC
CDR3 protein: CASGTGTGRPNEQFF

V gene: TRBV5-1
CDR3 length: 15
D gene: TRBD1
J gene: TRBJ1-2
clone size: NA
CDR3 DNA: TGCGCCAGCAGCCCCGGGACAGCCCGTGGAGGGGGCTACACCTTC
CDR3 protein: CASSPGTARGGGYTF

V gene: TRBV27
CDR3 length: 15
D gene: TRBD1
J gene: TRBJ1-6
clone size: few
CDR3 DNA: TGTGCCAGCAGTATCTCGACAGGGATAAATTCACCCCTCCACTTT
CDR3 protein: CASSISTGINSPLHF

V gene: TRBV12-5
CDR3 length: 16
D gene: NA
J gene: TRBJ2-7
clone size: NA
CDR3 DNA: TGTGCTAGTGGTTTGGTCTTGGACTCCCGCAAGGCAGAGCAGTACTTC
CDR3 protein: CASGLVLDSRKAEQYF

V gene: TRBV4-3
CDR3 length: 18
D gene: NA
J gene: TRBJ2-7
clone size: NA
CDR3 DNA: TGCGCCAGCAGCCCCGATCCACCTACAGGGAGGGAAAACTACGAGCAGTACTTC
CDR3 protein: CASSPDPPTGRENYEQYF

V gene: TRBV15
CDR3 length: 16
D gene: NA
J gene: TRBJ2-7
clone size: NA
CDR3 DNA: TGTGCCACCAGCAGAGATGTCAGGGGAATGCTGGGCGAGCAGTACTTC
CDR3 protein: CATSRDVRGMLGEQYF

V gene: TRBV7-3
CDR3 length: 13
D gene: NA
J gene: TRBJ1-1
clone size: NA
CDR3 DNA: TGTGCCAGCAGCTTATCGGGGTCCACTGAAGCTTTCTTT
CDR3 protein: CASSLSGSTEAFF

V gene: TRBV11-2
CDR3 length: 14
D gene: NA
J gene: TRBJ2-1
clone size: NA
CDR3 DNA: TGTGCCAGCAGCTTAAGGGGTCGTTCCAATGAGCAGTTCTTC
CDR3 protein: CASSLRGRSNEQFF

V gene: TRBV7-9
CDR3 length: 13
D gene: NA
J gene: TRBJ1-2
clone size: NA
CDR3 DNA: TGTGCCAGCAGCCTGGGGGGGCTCTATGGCTACACCTTC
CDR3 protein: CASSLGGLYGYTF

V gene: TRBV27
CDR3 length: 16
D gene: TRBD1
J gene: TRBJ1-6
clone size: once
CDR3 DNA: TGTGCCAGCAGGGTACTTTCGGGACAGGGGTGGGCACCCCTCCACTTT
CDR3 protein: CASRVLSGQGWAPLHF

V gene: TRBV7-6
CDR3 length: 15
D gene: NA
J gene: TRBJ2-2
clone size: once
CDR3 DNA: TGTGCCAGCAGCTTAGCGGGACAGAACACCGGGGAGCTGTTTTTT
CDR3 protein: CASSLAGQNTGELFF

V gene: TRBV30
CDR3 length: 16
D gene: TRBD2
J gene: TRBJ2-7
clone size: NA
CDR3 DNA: TGTGCCTGGAGTCCACCGGGCGCCCGGGGGGGCTACGAGCAGTACTTC
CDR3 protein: CAWSPPGARGGYEQYF

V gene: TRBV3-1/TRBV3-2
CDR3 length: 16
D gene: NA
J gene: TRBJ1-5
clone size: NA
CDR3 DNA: TGTGCCAGCAGCCAAGATCTGACGAGGGGCAATCAGCCCCAGCATTTT
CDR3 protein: CASSQDLTRGNQPQHF

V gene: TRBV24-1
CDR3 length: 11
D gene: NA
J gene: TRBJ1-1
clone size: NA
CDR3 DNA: TGTGCCGTCGGGGTTGGAGGGGAAGCTTTCTTT
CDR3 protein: CAVGVGGEAFF

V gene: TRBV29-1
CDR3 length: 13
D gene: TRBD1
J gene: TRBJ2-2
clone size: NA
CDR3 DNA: TGCAGCGGAAGGACAGGCCGTACCGGGGAGCTGTTTTTT
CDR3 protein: CSGRTGRTGELFF

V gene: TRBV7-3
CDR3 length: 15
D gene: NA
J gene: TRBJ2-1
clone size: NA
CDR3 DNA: TGTGCCAGCAGCTTAACCGGGGACTCCTACAATGAGCAGTTCTTC
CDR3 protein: CASSLTGDSYNEQFF